This T cell receptor beta chain was recorded in a study of tumor-infiltrating lymphocytes in primary liver carcinoma. The wider study: The study included patients who were men and women aged 30 to 69 years. Study results and caveats: Tumor region pairs outstripped tumor-adjacent and tumor-blood pairs in overlap.

Making TCR beta cDNA involved approximately 530 ng total RNA and a constant-region primer. Three-round nested multiplex PCR performed with slightly modified ARM-PCR produced the TCR beta libraries. TCRdb ran MiXCR on the multiplex PCR reads and lists one entry per CDR3 protein. The data contain more than 90,000 distinct CDR3 sequences, around two thirds of them singletons. Extraction of RNA together with DNA used about 17-30 mg of unsorted bulk tissue. Regarding this clonotype: As yet, its antigen is unknown. An end of the junction differs from the germline gene, which may be a read error.

The source is a woman aged 55-70 years with primary liver carcinoma and hepatitis B virus infection. What was sequenced was liver tumor tissue from sampling region 2. As to subset: tumor region T2, inferior pole.

The CDR3 bases are TGCAACGTTGAGGGGTCTAGCGGGAGGGAGACCCAGTACTTC. This encodes CNVEGSSGRETQYF. This chain connects TRBV29-1 to TRBJ2-5, with 11 positions matching TRBD2. The CDR3 loop spans 14 amino acids. CDR1 is SQVTM and CDR2 is ANQGSEA in the germline V gene.